This TCR beta chain was recorded in a study of CD8 T cells in ankylosing spondylitis. The V end was cut by 6 bases, the J end by 2 bases, with 17 bases between. The CDR3 is made up of 15 amino acids. In regard to this clonotype: Its specificity is not known.

Study conclusions and caveats: Matched ankylosing spondylitis synovial fluid reportedly showed significant enrichment of disease-linked clones. Characteristic of ankylosing spondylitis blood, it appeared, was a TCR beta motif comprising eight highly homologous variants. Disease-linked clones displayed a CD8+ phenotype and appeared relatively rarely in peripheral blood.

As the method for making TCR beta libraries, quantitative 5'-RACE with molecular barcodes was used. TCRdb re-called the 5' RACE reads through MiXCR, storing one row per CDR3 protein. The table includes some 700,000 distinct CDR3 sequences, around 20% detected once. The chain uses TRBV12-3 or TRBV12-4 and TRBJ2-7, with D possibly TRBD2 on 6 matching bases. Material for sequencing was blood, either unsorted or a sorted T cell fraction (not recorded which). The clonotype comes from a male donor with ankylosing spondylitis. CDR3 protein: CASSLTGLLPYEQYF. DNA for the CDR3: TGTGCCAGCAGCTTAACTGGACTACTCCCCTACGAGCAGTACTTC.